The 7 T cell receptor beta chains below all came from one sample that was sequenced in a study of shared clonotypes between healthy human individuals. Only in-frame clones appear in the TCRdb table, and some are missing; sequencing was by immunoSEQ multiplex PCR. The data show about 580,000 clones, 95% to 98% seen once. Naive CD8 cells lacked CD45RO and underwent positive selection for CCR7, leaving out terminally differentiated effector memory CD45RA+ cells. Source material: naive CD8+ T cells sorted from blood. All receptors derive from a young man in good health.

This chain connects TRBV7-8 to TRBJ2-7; the match to TRBD2 covers 7 bases. V lost 3 bases and J lost 3; bases outside the gene matches: 8. Germline V gives CDR1 SGHVS, CDR2 FQNEAQ. The CDR3 totals 15 residues. CDR3 residues: CASSLGGGNYYEQYF. DNA for the CDR3: TGTGCCAGCAGCTTGGGGGGAGGGAATTACTACGAGCAGTACTTC. The entire variable domain, with the rest obtained from reference TRBV7-8 and TRBJ2-7, is as follows: GAGVSQSPRYKVAKRGQDVALRCDPISGHVSLFWYQQALGQGPEFLTYFQNEAQLDKSGLPSDRFFAERPEGSVSTLKIQRTQQEDSAVYLCASSLGGGNYYEQYFGPGTRLTVT.

The genes are TRBV4-3 and TRBJ2-7, with a tentative D call TRBD1 (6 bases). The CDR3 spans 16 residues. The germline V gene has CDR1 LGHNA and CDR2 YSLEER. Trimming shortened V by 5 bases and J by 3 bases, and 20 bases separated the two germline ends. The CDR3 loop is CASSFGGSRDFYEQYF. CDR3 bases: TGCGCCAGCAGCTTTGGGGGCTCAAGGGATTTCTACGAGCAGTACTTC.

J is TRBJ2-3 and V is TRBV7-2, with 9 bases matching TRBD2. This CDR3 comprises 17 residues. In germline, CDR1 is SGHTA, CDR2 FQGNSA. The junction had 8 bases not matched to a gene; V was cut back by 2 bases and J by 2 bases. CDR3 protein: CASSLRLAGYNTDTQYF. Written as DNA, the CDR3 is TGTGCCAGCAGCTTACGCCTAGCGGGGTACAACACAGATACGCAGTATTTT.

The chain uses TRBV5-1 and TRBJ2-1; 9 bases are shared with TRBD2. Germline lookup yields CDR1 SGHRS and CDR2 YFSETQ. The CDR3 has 16 amino acids. V gave up 0 bases and J gave up 7 bases; unmatched junction bases: 8. The CDR3 loop reads CASSLAPAGGLNEQFF. In nucleotides, the CDR3 is TGCGCCAGCAGCTTGGCCCCAGCGGGAGGTCTTAATGAGCAGTTCTTC.

This clone was detected only once. The chain combines TRBV5-1 with TRBJ2-5; TRBD2 is a possible D gene (6 bases). The V end lost 4 bases, the J end lost 0 bases, and 16 bases lay between the germline ends. There are 16 residues in the CDR3. Germline assignment: CDR1 SGHRS and CDR2 YFSETQ. The CDR3 region is CASSPSVRGNQETQYF. Here the CDR3 DNA reads TGCGCCAGCAGCCCGTCCGTACGGGGGAACCAAGAGACCCAGTACTTC.

The chain recombines TRBV28 with TRBJ1-4; D is possibly TRBD1 (5 bases). The germline V gene encodes CDR1 MDHEN and CDR2 SYDVKM. V was shortened by 6 bases and J by 4 bases, with 15 bases between the two germline ends. The CDR3 totals 15 residues. The CDR3 DNA reads as TGTGCCAGCAGGCTAGCGACAGAGATTAATGAAAAACTGTTTTTT. Translating gives CASRLATEINEKLFF.

The chain links TRBV4-1 to TRBJ2-1, with D unclear. In germline, CDR1 is MGHRA, CDR2 YSYEKL. Trimming shortened V by 1 base and J by 4 bases, and 11 bases separated the two germline ends. This CDR3 comprises 15 residues. As DNA, the CDR3 is TGCGCCAGCAGCCAAGGAACAATCGCTTACAATGAGCAGTTCTTC. Translating gives CASSQGTIAYNEQFF.